This TCR beta chain was captured by sequencing in a study of neurological immune-mediated disorders. Study context: For the 35 or so multiple sclerosis patients, the disease was relapsing-remitting in around 31 and secondary progressive in 3. The study, taken as a whole, reports: The absence of shared CDR3 amino acid sequences among expanded clones across subjects suggests private repertoires in all groups.

V lost 1 base and J lost 7; bases outside the gene matches: 12. Germline V gene lookup returns CDR1 SGHTA and CDR2 FQGNSA. The CDR3 has 18 amino acids. MiXCR was run by TCRdb on the 5' RACE reads, yielding one entry per CDR3 protein. The data show tens of thousands of distinct CDR3 sequences, with 2.5% to 3% seen just once and 1.1% held by the top ten. This clonotype was found many times. Antigen: not known. Material: PBMCs. This clonotype was sampled from a woman in her 30s with multiple sclerosis. V is TRBV7-2 and J is TRBJ2-5; 13 positions agree with TRBD2. CDR3 in DNA: TGTGCCAGCAGCTTAGTGGGGACTAGCGGGGCTTCGTTGGTGACCCAGTACTTC. Protein sequence: CASSLVGTSGASLVTQYF.